The 22 T cell receptor beta chains reported below all come from one sample, sequenced in a study of blood T cell repertoires in COVID-19. Repertoires were generated with immunoSEQ multiplex PCR, while TCRdb's copy carries only in-frame clones and drops some. Here the sample spans hundreds of thousands of clones, just over 85% being singletons. Sequencing was carried out using PBMCs or T cells enriched from blood (not recorded which). These receptors were taken from a man aged 40-49 years who had recovered from COVID-19.

The chain couples TRBV18 to TRBJ1-5; possible D gene TRBD1, 6 bases. V shed 6 bases and J shed 0 bases, with 18 bases lying between them. CDR1 and CDR2 from the germline V gene are KGHSH and LQKENI. The CDR3 length is 17 residues. CDR3 in DNA: TGTGCCAGCTCCCTTTACATTACAGGGAATAGCAATCAGCCCCAGCATTTT. Translation gives CASSLYITGNSNQPQHF.

The chain uses TRBV7-2 and TRBJ2-7; TRBD2 aligns across 7 bases. The V gene's germline CDR1 is SGHTA and CDR2 FQGNSA. The length of the CDR3 is 14 residues. Trimming removed 7 bases from V and 2 bases from J; junction bases left unmatched: 8. CDR3 loop: CASIPTAGAYEQYF. The CDR3 region has the DNA TGTGCCAGCATCCCTACGGCGGGAGCCTACGAGCAGTACTTC.

This chain uses TRBV28 with TRBJ2-7; 7 bases are a match to TRBD1. Germline V gives CDR1 MDHEN, CDR2 SYDVKM. This CDR3 contains 15 residues. The V segment lost 3 bases and the J segment 3 bases; nucleotides outside the gene matches: 8. CDR3 protein: CASSFPSHRGYEQYF. DNA of the CDR3: TGTGCCAGCAGTTTTCCAAGCCACAGGGGCTACGAGCAGTACTTC.

The V call is TRBV6-6, the J call TRBJ1-4; D is possibly TRBD1 (5 bases). Trimming stripped 6 bases from V and 5 bases from J, with 13 bases between. From germline, CDR1 is MNHNY and CDR2 SVGAGI (reference sequence). CDR3 length: 14 residues. CDR3 bases: TGTGCCAGCAGCCAGGGCCGGTTCAATGAAAAACTGTTTTTT. Translated: CASSQGRFNEKLFF.

V usage is TRBV7-2 and J usage is TRBJ2-7; a possible D gene is TRBD1 (6 bases). The CDR3 has 14 amino acids. CDR1 SGHTA and CDR2 FQGNSA come from the germline V gene. V lost 5 bases to trimming and J lost 2 bases, with 13 bases between them. Here the CDR3 DNA reads TGTGCCAGCAGCCCCACGACAGGCCCCTACGAGCAGTACTTC. Its translation is CASSPTTGPYEQYF.

This clone was observed once. This chain links TRBV10-3 with TRBJ2-3; 9 nucleotides line up with TRBD1. Trimming cost V 4 bases and J 6 bases; bases outside gene matches: 5. The CDR3 runs to 14 residues. From germline, CDR1 is ENHRY and CDR2 SYGVKD. The CDR3 nucleotides are TGTGCCATCAGTGGAACCGGGACAGGGGATACGCAGTATTTT. Amino acid sequence: CAISGTGTGDTQYF.

V and J are TRBV5-6 and TRBJ2-7; D gene ambiguous. Germline V lookup: CDR1 SGHDT, CDR2 YYEEEE. Trimming left V 4 bases short and J 3 bases short, with 5 bases between. The CDR3 is 11 residues long. CDR3 nucleotides: TGTGCCAGCAGCGCGAGCTACGAGCAGTACTTC. Residues: CASSASYEQYF.

The chain combines TRBV11-2 with TRBJ2-7; 7 bases map to TRBD2. CDR3 length equals 15 residues. The V and J ends lost 5 bases and 0 bases, in that order; junction bases with no gene match: 7. Germline CDR1 SGHAT, CDR2 FQNNGV. The DNA for the CDR3 is TGTGCCAGCAGCCTTCTGGCGGGGGACTCCTACGAGCAGTACTTC. It specifies CASSLLAGDSYEQYF.

The V and J genes are TRBV5-1 and TRBJ2-7; the D gene is possibly TRBD2 (6 bases). Looked up from germline, CDR1 is SGHRS and CDR2 is YFSETQ. The CDR3 spans 14 residues. V was pared by 4 bases and J by 5 bases, with 16 bases between. The DNA for the CDR3 is TGCGCCAGCAGCCCGGACCCTCGCGGGAACGAGCAGTACTTC. Translating it yields CASSPDPRGNEQYF.

CDR3 amino acids: CASSLSRGIDTGELFF. In DNA, the CDR3 is TGTGCCAGCAGTTTATCGAGAGGGATTGACACCGGGGAGCTGTTTTTT. The gene calls are TRBV27 and TRBJ2-2; D perhaps matches TRBD2 (5 bases). Germline V gives CDR1 MNHEY, CDR2 SMNVEV (reference sequence). Trimming cost V 0 bases and J 3 bases, with 11 bases left between them. The CDR3 is 16 residues long.

V usage is TRBV28 and J usage is TRBJ1-1; 7 positions agree with TRBD1. The CDR3 consists of 15 residues. From germline, CDR1 is MDHEN and CDR2 SYDVKM. J lost 4 bases, V lost 6 bases, and 11 bases had no gene match. This CDR3 is CASSILSGGGTEAFF. Here the CDR3 DNA reads TGTGCCAGCAGCATACTCTCAGGGGGAGGCACTGAAGCTTTCTTT.

This clone was seen once. This rearrangement joins TRBV7-2 to TRBJ1-2; D is perhaps TRBD1 (6 bases). Germline values: CDR1 SGHTA, CDR2 FQGNSA. This CDR3 contains 14 residues. V lost 7 bases and J 7 bases, leaving 19 bases between the germline ends. The CDR3 nucleotides read TGTGCCAGCACCCCGAGGGGGGGGGCAAGTGGCTACACCTTC. The encoded protein is CASTPRGGASGYTF.

J is TRBJ1-1 and V is TRBV5-4, with D tentatively TRBD1 (6 bases). Germline V gives CDR1 SGHNT, CDR2 YYREEE (reference sequence). Trimming cost V 1 base and J 11 bases, with 12 bases left between them. This CDR3 spans 12 amino acids. CDR3 region: CASSLTDSAAFF. The CDR3 nucleotides are TGTGCCAGCAGCTTGACGGACAGTGCGGCTTTCTTT.

The V call is TRBV6-2 or TRBV6-3, the J call TRBJ1-2; D ambiguous. Germline V gene data show CDR1 as MNHEY and CDR2 as SVGEGT. The CDR3 spans 14 residues. Trimming pared 6 bases from V and 5 bases from J, leaving 16 bases between. CDR3 nucleotide sequence: TGTGCCAGCAGCCGAGCCGGGTCGGGATATGGCTACACCTTC. Protein: CASSRAGSGYGYTF.

This clone appeared once. This chain joins TRBV4-3 and TRBJ2-1, with D possibly TRBD2 on 5 matching bases. Germline loops: CDR1 LGHNA, CDR2 YSLEER. V was clipped by 0 bases and J by 5 bases, with 11 bases between them. This CDR3 has 15 amino acids. CDR3 region: CASSQDLGVNNEQFF. In DNA form, the CDR3 reads TGCGCCAGCAGCCAAGATCTCGGGGTTAACAATGAGCAGTTCTTC.

The chain carries TRBV5-6 and TRBJ2-7, with no clear D. Germline CDR1 SGHDT, CDR2 YYEEEE. V lost 6 bases to trimming and J lost 6 bases, with 22 bases between them. The CDR3 totals 15 residues. CDR3 sequence: CASMELERLRGEQYF. Here the CDR3 DNA reads TGTGCCAGCATGGAATTGGAGAGGCTTCGTGGCGAGCAGTACTTC. The full variable domain, rest sourced from reference TRBV5-6 and TRBJ2-7, is DAGVTQSPTHLIKTRGQQVTLRCSPKSGHDTVSWYQQALGQGPQFIFQYYEEEERQRGNFPDRFSGHQFPNYSSELNVNALLLGDSALYLCASMELERLRGEQYFGPGTRLTVT.

In DNA, the CDR3 is TGTGCCAGCAGCGTAGACAGCCCCTTCAACTATGGCTACACCTTC. Encoded protein: CASSVDSPFNYGYTF. The chain carries TRBV9 and TRBJ1-2; D is undetermined. V dropped 0 bases and J dropped 2 bases, with 11 bases sitting between them. Germline assignment: CDR1 SGDLS and CDR2 YYNGEE. The length of the CDR3 is 15 residues.

The rearrangement joins TRBV4-1 to TRBJ1-2, with D tentatively TRBD1 (5 bases). The CDR3 runs to 11 residues. V dropped 8 bases and J dropped 4 bases, with 8 bases sitting between them. Looked up from germline, CDR1 is MGHRA and CDR2 is YSYEKL. CDR3 sequence reads: CASGDFYGYTF. As DNA, the CDR3 is TGCGCCAGCGGGGACTTCTATGGCTACACCTTC.

The chain uses TRBV27 and TRBJ2-3, with a possible D match to TRBD1 (5 bases). With 4 bases removed from V and 4 bases from J, the gap between germline ends came to 15 bases. Germline-derived CDR1 and CDR2 are MNHEY and SMNVEV (reference sequence). The CDR3 is made up of 15 amino acids. As DNA, the CDR3 is TGTGCCAGCAGTTGGCAGGGCCCTGCCCCAGATACGCAGTATTTT. Translating it yields CASSWQGPAPDTQYF.

The chain is built from TRBV7-2 and TRBJ2-2; 7 nucleotides agree with TRBD2. The CDR3 totals 15 residues. The V and J ends lost 5 bases and 5 bases, in that order; junction bases with no gene match: 8. Germline lookup yields CDR1 SGHTA and CDR2 FQGNSA. The CDR3 spells CASSPRGGQTGELFF. CDR3 bases: TGTGCCAGCAGCCCTCGCGGGGGTCAGACCGGGGAGCTGTTTTTT.

The V call is TRBV27, the J call TRBJ1-4; D gene unclear. The CDR3 contains 13 residues. Germline CDR1 reads MNHEY; CDR2 reads SMNVEV (reference sequence). Trimming removed 2 bases at V and 5 bases at J, with 6 bases between. CDR3 in DNA: TGTGCCAGCAGTTTACTATCCAATGAAAAACTGTTTTTT. Translation: CASSLLSNEKLFF.

The rearrangement uses TRBV10-3 and TRBJ2-7; D unclear. The CDR3 is made up of 14 amino acids. V shed 6 bases and J shed 2 bases, with 14 bases lying between them. Germline-derived CDR1 and CDR2 are ENHRY and SYGVKD. The CDR3 bases are TGTGCCATCAGCTCCTACGACAAGCCCTACGAGCAGTACTTC. This gives the protein CAISSYDKPYEQYF.